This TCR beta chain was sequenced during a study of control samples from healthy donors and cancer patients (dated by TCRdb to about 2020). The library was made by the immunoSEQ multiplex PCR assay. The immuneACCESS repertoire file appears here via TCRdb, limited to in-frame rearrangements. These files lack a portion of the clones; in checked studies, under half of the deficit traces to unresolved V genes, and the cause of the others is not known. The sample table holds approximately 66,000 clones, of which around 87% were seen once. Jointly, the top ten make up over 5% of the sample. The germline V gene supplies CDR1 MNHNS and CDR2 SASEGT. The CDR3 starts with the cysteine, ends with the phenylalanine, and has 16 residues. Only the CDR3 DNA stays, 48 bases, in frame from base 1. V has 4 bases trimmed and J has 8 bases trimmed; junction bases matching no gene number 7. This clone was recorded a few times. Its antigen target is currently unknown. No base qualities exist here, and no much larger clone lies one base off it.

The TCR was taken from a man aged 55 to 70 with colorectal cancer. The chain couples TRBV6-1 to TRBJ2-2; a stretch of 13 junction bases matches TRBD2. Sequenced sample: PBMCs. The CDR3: CASSGGTSGARGELFF. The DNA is TGTGCCAGCAGTGGAGGGACTAGCGGGGCGAGGGGGGAGCTGTTTTTT.